The entry below describes one T cell receptor beta chain. The antigen remains undetermined. Primers: 60 Vbeta forward and 13 Jbeta reverse. The assay was immunoSEQ multiplex PCR, and TCRdb's table has in-frame clones only and misses some. The table lists approximately 150,000 clones, 84% of them singletons. These data come from a study of cytomegalovirus exposure and HLA in healthy donors. The study's findings and limits: Only CMV serostatus was available as immune exposure information. Analyses of presence and absence presupposed an approximately uniform sequencing depth across donors. Overall, about 160 TCR beta chains were annotated as cytomegalovirus-associated.

CDR3 length: 16 residues. Germline CDR1 and CDR2: SGHAT and FQNNGV. V was pared by 4 bases and J by 2 bases, with 8 bases of the junction left unmatched. J is TRBJ2-1 and V is TRBV11-2; 7 positions match TRBD1. The clonotype comes from a girl aged 5-17 years in good health and CMV-seropositive. The material sequenced was PBMCs. The CDR3 sequence: CASSSSTGAAYNEQFF. The CDR3 coding sequence is TGTGCCAGCAGCTCCTCCACAGGGGCGGCCTACAATGAGCAGTTCTTC.